This TCR beta chain is from a study of shared T cell receptors in the human thymus (dated by TCRdb to the early 2020s). About the full investigation: The study investigated the way shared, self-reactive T-cell receptor alpha chains are produced in the human thymus.

The germline V gene sets CDR1 to MDHEN and CDR2 to SYDVKM. Ends trimmed: V by 8 bases, J by 12 bases; bases unmatched to a gene: 17. Spanning cysteine to phenylalanine, the CDR3 consists of 14 amino acids. Only the CDR3 DNA is retained, 42 bases long and in frame from the first base. Library prep was done by the immunoSEQ multiplex PCR assay. As stored in TCRdb, this immuneACCESS dataset retains in-frame rearrangements with V and J assigned. A fraction of the clones does not appear; measured against another copy, unresolved V genes explain less than half of the discrepancy, and the remainder lacks a known reason. The sample table records 500,000 to 850,000 clones; about 87% of these occur just once. The top ten hold under 0.01% of the sample. For this clone: Its antigen has not been determined. The sample holds no much larger clone one base away, and base qualities are not on file.

The data were also submitted as part of a second study, on human thymus T cells. Drawing on the second study: In Finland, the donors were immunologically healthy infants who were having open corrective cardiac surgery for congenital heart defects. Thymus tissue was obtained as surgical resects removed during corrective cardiac surgery. Biased V and J gene segment usage appeared to be present in both thymic and peripheral blood repertoires. Highly overlapping thymic TCR repertoires among unrelated individuals were reported in the related research. TCR alpha and beta repertoires from seven to nine infant thymus samples and four related peripheral blood samples were characterized in the study. Donor ages ranged from roughly 6 to 244 days, and the cohort comprised six or seven male and two female infants. Thymocytes were mechanically released from the tissue and were stored as pellets of roughly 10-34 million cells at -70 degrees C. A QIAsymphony instrument was used to extract genomic DNA from the frozen cell pellets. The immunoSEQ multiplex PCR assay was used to amplify the TCRB and TCRAD loci from a standardized amount of quality-controlled genomic DNA. The amplicons spanned the V(D)J region and were long enough to cover the CDR3 and allow V and J genes to be identified. The amplicons were sequenced on an Illumina platform via the commercial immunoSEQ service. Primer bias and sequencing errors were corrected using previously described methods, and TCRAD and TCRB definitions followed the IMGT database. Analysis of the repertoires was done with immunoSEQ Analyzer 3.0 and VDJTools and included basic statistics, V/J segment usage, diversity estimates, rarefaction and pairwise overlap. Diversity was estimated with Chao1, ChaoE, Efron-Thisted, Shannon and inverse Simpson indices, and also on datasets down-sampled to the smallest sample. Repertoire overlap was assessed by strict matching of CDR3 nucleotide sequence, V gene and J gene, and clustering was done by Jaccard-based multidimensional scaling. On average, thymus samples gave 650,000 to 1,000,000 unique TCRB clonotypes, whereas blood samples gave roughly 84,000.

Sequenced: thymocytes. The chain joins TRBV28 to TRBJ1-1; 8 central bases correspond to TRBD1. The receptor comes from a boy under two years old with a congenital heart defect. Donor details come from another sample of the same person, matched by shared clones. The DNA sequence follows: TGTGCCAGCCCCCCCTCGGGGACAGGCTCCAATTCTTTCTTT. The translation is CASPPSGTGSNSFF.